The TCR beta chain under discussion was sequenced for a study of cytomegalovirus exposure and HLA in healthy donors. Study-wide results and limits: Per a prior analysis, the majority of TCR beta V segments were productive roughly 87% or roughly 30% of the time. Near-uniform donor sequencing depth was presumed by presence/absence analyses.

The PCR ran on 60 Vbeta and 13 Jbeta primers. Clones were read by immunoSEQ multiplex PCR, and TCRdb kept only the in-frame ones, dropping some. The profile covers 150,000 to 200,000 clones, with more than 60% appearing a single time and 2.5% to 3.5% taken by the ten largest. This CDR3 contains 16 residues. Trimming left V 3 bases short and J 3 bases short, with 18 bases between. Germline-derived CDR1 and CDR2 are SGHDT and YYEEEE. This clone showed up just once. Its antigen is currently unknown. The sequenced sample consisted of PBMCs. The chain is built from TRBV5-6 and TRBJ1-1; perhaps TRBD1 as D (6 bases). This TCR was sampled from a female donor in good health and CMV-seronegative. The CDR3 nucleotides read TGTGCCAGCAGCTACGCCCGGGGGGGCAGGTACACTGAAGCTTTCTTT. It translates to CASSYARGGRYTEAFF.